This entry concerns a single TCR beta chain. The antigen is unknown. The data belong to a study of shared clonotypes between healthy human individuals. Study overall: Each donor contributed plates that comprised three CD4 naive, three CD4 memory, two CD8 naive and one CD8 memory. Overall study findings and caveats: For naive CD4 cells, approximately 4.7% of clonotypes were shared across a few donors.

The CDR3 has 16 residues. The germline V gene encodes CDR1 GTSNPN and CDR2 SVGIG (reference sequence). V shed 0 bases, J shed 5 bases, and the junction held 8 bases outside the gene matches. Researchers divided each subset's genomic DNA evenly across several immunoSEQ plates. Per the original data handling: Filtering differed since immunoSEQ provided only junctions, with no quality scores. Sequenced by immunoSEQ multiplex PCR; TCRdb stores in-frame clones only, minus some. Clone size and the V and J calls come from that table; the DNA yielded D and trimming. The sample includes hundreds of thousands of clones, approximately 97% seen only once; the top ten take more than 0.3%.

Sequenced material: memory CD8+ T cells sorted from blood. Subset described: CD45RO+ cells pooled with CCR7-negative TemRA cells. This clonotype was obtained from a man younger than 45 in good health. This chain connects TRBV30 to TRBJ2-2, with 8 bases identical to TRBD2. This chain's CDR3 is CAWSVAGAVFTGELFF. CDR3 DNA sequence: TGTGCCTGGAGTGTAGCGGGAGCCGTATTTACCGGGGAGCTGTTTTTT.